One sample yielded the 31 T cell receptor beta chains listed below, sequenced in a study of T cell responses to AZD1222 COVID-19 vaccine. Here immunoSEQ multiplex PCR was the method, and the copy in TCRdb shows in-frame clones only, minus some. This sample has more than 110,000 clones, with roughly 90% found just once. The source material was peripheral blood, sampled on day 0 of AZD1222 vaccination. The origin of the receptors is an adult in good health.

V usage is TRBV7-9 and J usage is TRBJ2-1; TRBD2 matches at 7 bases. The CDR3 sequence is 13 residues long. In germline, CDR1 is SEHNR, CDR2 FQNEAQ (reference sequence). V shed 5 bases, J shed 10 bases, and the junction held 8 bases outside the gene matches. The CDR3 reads CASSPKAGWEQFF. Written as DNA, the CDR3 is TGTGCCAGCAGCCCGAAAGCGGGGTGGGAGCAGTTCTTC.

The CDR3 DNA is TGCGCCAGCAGCTTGGAGTGGGCAACCAATGAGCAGTTCTTC. Protein sequence: CASSLEWATNEQFF. The rearrangement joins TRBV5-1 to TRBJ2-1; the D is unclear. Germline assignment: CDR1 SGHRS and CDR2 YFSETQ. Between the trimmed V and J ends, which lost 0 bases and 6 bases, there was a span of 10 bases. The CDR3 has 14 amino acids. The whole variable domain, remainder taken from reference TRBV5-1 and TRBJ2-1, is KAGVTQTPRYLIKTRGQQVTLSCSPISGHRSVSWYQQTPGQGLQFLFEYFSETQRNKGNFPGRFSGRQFSNSRSEMNVSTLELGDSALYLCASSLEWATNEQFFGPGTRLTVL.

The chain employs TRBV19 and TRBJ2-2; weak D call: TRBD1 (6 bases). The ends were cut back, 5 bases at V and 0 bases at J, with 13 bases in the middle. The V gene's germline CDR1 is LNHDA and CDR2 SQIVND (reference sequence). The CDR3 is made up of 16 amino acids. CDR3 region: CASSPLGHSNTGELFF. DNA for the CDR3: TGTGCCAGTAGTCCCTTGGGACACTCGAACACCGGGGAGCTGTTTTTT.

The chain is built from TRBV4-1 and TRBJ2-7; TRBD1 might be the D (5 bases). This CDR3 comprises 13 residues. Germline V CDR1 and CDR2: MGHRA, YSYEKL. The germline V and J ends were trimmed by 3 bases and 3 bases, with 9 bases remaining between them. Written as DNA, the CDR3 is TGCGCCAGCAGCCACAGGGTAAACTACGAGCAGTACTTC. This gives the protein CASSHRVNYEQYF.

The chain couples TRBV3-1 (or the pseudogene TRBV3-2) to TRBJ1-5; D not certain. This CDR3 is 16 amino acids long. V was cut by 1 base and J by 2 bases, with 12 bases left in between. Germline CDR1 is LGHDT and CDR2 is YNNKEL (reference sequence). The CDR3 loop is CASSQGTPLGNQPQHF. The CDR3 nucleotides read TGTGCCAGCAGCCAAGGGACCCCCCTGGGCAATCAGCCCCAGCATTTT.

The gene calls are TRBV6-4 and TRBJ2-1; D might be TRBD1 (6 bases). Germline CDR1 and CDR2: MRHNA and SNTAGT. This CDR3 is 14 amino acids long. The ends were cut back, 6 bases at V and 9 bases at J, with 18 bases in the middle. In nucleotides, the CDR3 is TGTGCCAGCAGCTTGACTGGGGAAGGGGGTGAGCAGTTCTTC. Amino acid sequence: CASSLTGEGGEQFF.

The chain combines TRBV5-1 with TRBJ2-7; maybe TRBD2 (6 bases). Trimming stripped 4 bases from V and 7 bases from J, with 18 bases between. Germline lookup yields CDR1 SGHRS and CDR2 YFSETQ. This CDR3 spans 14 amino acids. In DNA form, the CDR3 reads TGCGCCAGCAGCCCGGGACTTTCCTTTGGGGAGCAGTACTTC. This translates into CASSPGLSFGEQYF.

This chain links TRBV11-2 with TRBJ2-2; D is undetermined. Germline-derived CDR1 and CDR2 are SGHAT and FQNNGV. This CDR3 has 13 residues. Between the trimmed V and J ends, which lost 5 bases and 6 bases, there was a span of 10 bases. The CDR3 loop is CASSPRAAGELFF. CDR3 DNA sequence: TGTGCCAGCAGCCCCCGGGCTGCCGGGGAGCTGTTTTTT.

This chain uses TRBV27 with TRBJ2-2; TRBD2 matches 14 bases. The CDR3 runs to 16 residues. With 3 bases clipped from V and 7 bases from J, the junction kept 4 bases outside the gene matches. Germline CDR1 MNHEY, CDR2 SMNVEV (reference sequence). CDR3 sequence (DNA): TGTGCCAGCAGTTTTGGGACTAGCGGGAGTGGCGGGGAGCTGTTTTTT. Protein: CASSFGTSGSGGELFF.

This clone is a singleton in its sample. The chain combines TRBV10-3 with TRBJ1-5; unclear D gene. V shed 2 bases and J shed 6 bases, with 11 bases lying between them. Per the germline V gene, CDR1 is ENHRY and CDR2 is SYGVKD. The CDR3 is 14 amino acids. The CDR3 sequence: CAISEGRAPQPQHF. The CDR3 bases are TGTGCCATCAGTGAGGGGAGGGCCCCTCAGCCCCAGCATTTT.

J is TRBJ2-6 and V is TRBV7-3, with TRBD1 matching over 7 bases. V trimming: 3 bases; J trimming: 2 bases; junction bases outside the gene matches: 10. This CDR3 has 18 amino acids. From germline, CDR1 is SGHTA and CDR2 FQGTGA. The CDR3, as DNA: TGTGCCAGCAGCTTTGGACAGGCGGGTACTCCTGGGGCCAACGTCCTGACTTTC. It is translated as CASSFGQAGTPGANVLTF. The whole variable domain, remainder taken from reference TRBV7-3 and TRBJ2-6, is GAGVSQTPSNKVTEKGKYVELRCDPISGHTALYWYRQSLGQGPEFLIYFQGTGAADDSGLPNDRFFAVRPEGSVSTLKIQRTERGDSAVYLCASSFGQAGTPGANVLTFGAGSRLTVL.

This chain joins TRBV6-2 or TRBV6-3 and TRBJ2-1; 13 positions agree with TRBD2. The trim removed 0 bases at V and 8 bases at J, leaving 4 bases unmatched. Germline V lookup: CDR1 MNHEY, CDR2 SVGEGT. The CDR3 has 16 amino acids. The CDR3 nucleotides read TGTGCCAGCAGTTACTCGAGACTAGCGGGAGGTGATGAGCAGTTCTTC. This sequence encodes CASSYSRLAGGDEQFF.

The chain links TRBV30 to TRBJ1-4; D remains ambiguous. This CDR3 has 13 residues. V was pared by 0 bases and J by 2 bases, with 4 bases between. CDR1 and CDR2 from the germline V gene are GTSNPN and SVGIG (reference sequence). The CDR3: CAWSVRTNEKLFF. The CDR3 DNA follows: TGTGCCTGGAGTGTAAGGACTAATGAAAAACTGTTTTTT. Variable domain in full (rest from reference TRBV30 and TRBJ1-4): SQTIHQWPATLVQPVGSPLSLECTVEGTSNPNLYWYRQAAGRGLQLLFYSVGIGQISSEVPQNLSASRPQDRQFILSSKKLLLSDSGFYLCAWSVRTNEKLFFGSGTQLSVL.

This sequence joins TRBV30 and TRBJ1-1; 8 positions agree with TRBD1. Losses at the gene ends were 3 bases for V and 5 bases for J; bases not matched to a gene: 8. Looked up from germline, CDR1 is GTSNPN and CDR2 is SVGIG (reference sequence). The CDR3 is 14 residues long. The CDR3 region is CAWSSRGLGTEAFF. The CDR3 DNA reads TGTGCCTGGAGCTCCAGGGGGCTTGGGACTGAAGCTTTCTTT.

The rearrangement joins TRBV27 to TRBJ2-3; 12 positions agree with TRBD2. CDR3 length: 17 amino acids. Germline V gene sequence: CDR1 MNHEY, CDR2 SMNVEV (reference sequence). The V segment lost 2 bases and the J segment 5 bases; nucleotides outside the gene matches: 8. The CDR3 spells CASSLGPSGRAIDTQYF. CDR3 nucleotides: TGTGCCAGCAGTTTAGGCCCTAGCGGGAGGGCTATAGATACGCAGTATTTT.

The CDR3: CASHGREQFF. The CDR3 DNA is TGTGCCAGCCATGGGAGGGAGCAGTTCTTC. The V gene is TRBV6-5, the J gene TRBJ2-1; D is possibly TRBD2 (6 bases). The CDR3 length is 10 residues. CDR1 MNHEY and CDR2 SVGAGI come from the germline V gene. V gave up 8 bases and J gave up 10 bases, with 9 bases separating them.

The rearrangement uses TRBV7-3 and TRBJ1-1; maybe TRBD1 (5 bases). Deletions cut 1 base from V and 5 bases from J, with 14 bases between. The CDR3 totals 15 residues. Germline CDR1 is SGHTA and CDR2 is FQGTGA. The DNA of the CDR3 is TGTGCCAGCAGCTTAATCGGGGGTAGTGGTACTGAAGCTTTCTTT. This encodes CASSLIGGSGTEAFF.

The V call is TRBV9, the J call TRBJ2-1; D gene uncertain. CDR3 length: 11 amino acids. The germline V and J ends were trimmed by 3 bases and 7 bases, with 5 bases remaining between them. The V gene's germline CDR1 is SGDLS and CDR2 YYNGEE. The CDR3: CASSALNEQFF. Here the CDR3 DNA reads TGTGCCAGCAGCGCACTTAATGAGCAGTTCTTC.

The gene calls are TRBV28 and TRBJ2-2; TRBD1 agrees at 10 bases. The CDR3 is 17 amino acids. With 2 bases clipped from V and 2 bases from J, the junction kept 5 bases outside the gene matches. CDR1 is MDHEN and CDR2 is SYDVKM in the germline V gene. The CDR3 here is CASSLNWDRGNTGELFF. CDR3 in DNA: TGTGCCAGCAGTTTAAACTGGGACAGGGGTAACACCGGGGAGCTGTTTTTT. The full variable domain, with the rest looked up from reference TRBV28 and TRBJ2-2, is DVKVTQSSRYLVKRTGEKVFLECVQDMDHENMFWYRQDPGLGLRLIYFSYDVKMKEKGDIPEGYSVSREKKERFSLILESASTNQTSMYLCASSLNWDRGNTGELFFGEGSRLTVL.

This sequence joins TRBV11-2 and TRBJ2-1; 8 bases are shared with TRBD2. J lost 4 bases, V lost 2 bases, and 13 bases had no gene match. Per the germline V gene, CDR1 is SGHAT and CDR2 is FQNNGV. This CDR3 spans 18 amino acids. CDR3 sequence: CASSLFFSGKRWYNEQFF. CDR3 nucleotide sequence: TGTGCCAGCAGCTTATTCTTTAGCGGGAAACGGTGGTACAATGAGCAGTTCTTC. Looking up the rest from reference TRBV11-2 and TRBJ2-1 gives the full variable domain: EAGVAQSPRYKIIEKRQSVAFWCNPISGHATLYWYQQILGQGPKLLIQFQNNGVVDDSQLPKDRFSAERLKGVDSTLKIQPAKLEDSAVYLCASSLFFSGKRWYNEQFFGPGTRLTVL.

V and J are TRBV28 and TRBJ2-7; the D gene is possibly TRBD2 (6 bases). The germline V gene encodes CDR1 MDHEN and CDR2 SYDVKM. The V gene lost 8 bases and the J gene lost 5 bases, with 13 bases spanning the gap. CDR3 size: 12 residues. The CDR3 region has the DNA TGTGCCAGCGGCGCGGGGCTCGACGAGCAGTACTTC. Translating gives CASGAGLDEQYF.

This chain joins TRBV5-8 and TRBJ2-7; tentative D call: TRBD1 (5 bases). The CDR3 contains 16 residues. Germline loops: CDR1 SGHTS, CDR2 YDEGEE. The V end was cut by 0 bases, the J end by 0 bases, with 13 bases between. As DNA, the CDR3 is TGTGCCAGCAGCTTGGGACAGTTCCTCCACTCCTACGAGCAGTACTTC. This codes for CASSLGQFLHSYEQYF.

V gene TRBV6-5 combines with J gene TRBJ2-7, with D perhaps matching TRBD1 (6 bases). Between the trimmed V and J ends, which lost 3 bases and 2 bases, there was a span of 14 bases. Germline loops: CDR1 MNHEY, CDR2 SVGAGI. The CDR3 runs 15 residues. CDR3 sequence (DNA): TGTGCCAGCAGTTATAGGCGACAGGCGACCTACGAGCAGTACTTC. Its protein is CASSYRRQATYEQYF.

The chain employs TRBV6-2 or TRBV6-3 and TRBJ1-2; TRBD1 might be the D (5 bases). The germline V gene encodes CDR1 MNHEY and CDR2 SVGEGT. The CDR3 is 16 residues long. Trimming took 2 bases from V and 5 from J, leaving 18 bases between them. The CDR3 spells CASSYTRGATSYGYTF. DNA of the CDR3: TGTGCCAGCAGTTACACCCGAGGGGCGACCTCATATGGCTACACCTTC.

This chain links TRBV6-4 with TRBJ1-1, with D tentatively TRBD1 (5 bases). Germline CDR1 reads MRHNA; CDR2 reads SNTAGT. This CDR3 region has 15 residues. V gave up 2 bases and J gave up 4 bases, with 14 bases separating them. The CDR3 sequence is CASSDTSEGSTEAFF. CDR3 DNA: TGTGCCAGCAGTGACACGAGTGAGGGGAGCACTGAAGCTTTCTTT.

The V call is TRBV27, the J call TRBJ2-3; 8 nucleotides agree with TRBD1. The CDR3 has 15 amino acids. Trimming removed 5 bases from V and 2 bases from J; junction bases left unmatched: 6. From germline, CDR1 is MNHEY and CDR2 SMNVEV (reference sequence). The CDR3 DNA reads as TGTGCCAGCAGTCCCCGGGACAGGCACACAGATACGCAGTATTTT. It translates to CASSPRDRHTDTQYF.

CDR3 in DNA: TGTGCCAGCAGCTGGGAGGGACCTGATACGCAGTATTTT. Encoded protein: CASSWEGPDTQYF. The chain employs TRBV7-9 and TRBJ2-3; 7 bases match TRBD2. With 4 bases clipped from V and 6 bases from J, the junction kept 4 bases outside the gene matches. There are 13 residues in the CDR3. Germline V gives CDR1 SEHNR, CDR2 FQNEAQ (reference sequence).

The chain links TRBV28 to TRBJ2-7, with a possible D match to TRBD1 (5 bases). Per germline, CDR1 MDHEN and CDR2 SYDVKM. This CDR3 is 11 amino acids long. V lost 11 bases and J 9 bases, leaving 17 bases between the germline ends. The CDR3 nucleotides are TGTGCCGCGATGGGGCAGGGAAGGCAGTACTTC. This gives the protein CAAMGQGRQYF.

The CDR3 DNA sequence: TGTGCCAGCAGCTTGGGGCAGGATCGGCGGGCCAACGTCCTGACTTTC. Encoded protein: CASSLGQDRRANVLTF. The rearrangement links TRBV7-9 to TRBJ2-6; D may be TRBD1 (5 bases). Trimming pared 3 bases from V and 5 bases from J, leaving 14 bases between. There are 16 residues in the CDR3. Germline CDR1 and CDR2: SEHNR and FQNEAQ (reference sequence). The full variable domain, completed using reference TRBV7-9 and TRBJ2-6, is DTGVSQNPRHKITKRGQNVTFRCDPISEHNRLYWYRQTLGQGPEFLTYFQNEAQLEKSRLLSDRFSAERPKGSFSTLEIQRTEQGDSAMYLCASSLGQDRRANVLTFGAGSRLTVL.

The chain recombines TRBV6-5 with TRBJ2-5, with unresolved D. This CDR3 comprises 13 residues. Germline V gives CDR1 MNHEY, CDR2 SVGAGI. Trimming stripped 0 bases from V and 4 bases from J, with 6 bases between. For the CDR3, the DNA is TGTGCCAGCAGTTACTCCACCTTAGAGACCCAGTACTTC. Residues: CASSYSTLETQYF.

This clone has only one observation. CDR3 residues: CASSPGQGLTDTQYF. The DNA for the CDR3 is TGTGCCAGCTCACCGGGACAGGGGTTAACAGATACGCAGTATTTT. The chain has TRBV18 and TRBJ2-3; 10 nucleotides align to TRBD1. The J segment lost 3 bases and the V segment lost 3 bases, leaving 3 bases of the junction unmatched. This CDR3 spans 15 amino acids. The germline CDR1 and CDR2 sequences are KGHSH and LQKENI.